This T cell receptor (beta chain) is from a study of blood T cell repertoires in COVID-19. Across the whole study: Samples of COVID-19 (acute and convalescent) were obtained from the United States, Italy and Spain.

Germline V CDR1 and CDR2: SGHRS, YFSETQ. V shed 0 bases, J shed 7 bases, and the junction held 6 bases outside the gene matches. The CDR3 extends over 15 amino acids. The protocol was immunoSEQ multiplex PCR, while the TCRdb copy is restricted to in-frame clones and leaves out a portion. The sample holds around 97,000 clones; around 88% are singletons and the top ten take about 3%. The chain joins TRBV5-1 to TRBJ1-4; 7 bases agree with TRBD1. Material: peripheral blood. This TCR came from a human donor in a cohort sampled during active COVID-19. The CDR3 DNA follows: TGCGCCAGCAGCTTGGGGGACAGCCGCCGTGAAAAACTGTTTTTT. Its protein product is CASSLGDSRREKLFF.